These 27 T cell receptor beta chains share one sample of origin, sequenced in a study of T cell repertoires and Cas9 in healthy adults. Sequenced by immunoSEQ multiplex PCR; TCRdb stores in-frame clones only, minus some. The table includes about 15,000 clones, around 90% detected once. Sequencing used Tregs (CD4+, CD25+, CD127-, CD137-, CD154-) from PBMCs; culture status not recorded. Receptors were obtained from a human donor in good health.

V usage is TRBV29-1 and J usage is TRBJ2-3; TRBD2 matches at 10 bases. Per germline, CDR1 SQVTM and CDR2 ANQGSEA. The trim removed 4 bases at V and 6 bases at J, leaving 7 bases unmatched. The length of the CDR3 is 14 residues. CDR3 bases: TGCAGCGTTGTAGTCAGCGGGGGGGAGGATACGCAGTATTTT. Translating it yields CSVVVSGGEDTQYF.

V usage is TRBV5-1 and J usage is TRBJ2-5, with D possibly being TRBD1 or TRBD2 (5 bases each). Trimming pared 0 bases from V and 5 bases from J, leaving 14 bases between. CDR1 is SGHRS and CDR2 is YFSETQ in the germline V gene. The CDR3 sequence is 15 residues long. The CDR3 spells CASSLDGASRETQYF. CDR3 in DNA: TGCGCCAGCAGCTTGGACGGGGCCTCCAGGGAGACCCAGTACTTC.

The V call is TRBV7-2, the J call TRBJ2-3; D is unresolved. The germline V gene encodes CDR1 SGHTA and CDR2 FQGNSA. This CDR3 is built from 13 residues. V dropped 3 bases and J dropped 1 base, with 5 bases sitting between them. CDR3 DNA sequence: TGTGCCAGCAGCTTGCAGGGCACAGATACGCAGTATTTT. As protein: CASSLQGTDTQYF. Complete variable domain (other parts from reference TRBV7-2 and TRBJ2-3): GAGVSQSPSNKVTEKGKDVELRCDPISGHTALYWYRQSLGQGLEFLIYFQGNSAPDKSGLPSDRFSAERTGGSVSTLTIQRTQQEDSAVYLCASSLQGTDTQYFGPGTRLTVL.

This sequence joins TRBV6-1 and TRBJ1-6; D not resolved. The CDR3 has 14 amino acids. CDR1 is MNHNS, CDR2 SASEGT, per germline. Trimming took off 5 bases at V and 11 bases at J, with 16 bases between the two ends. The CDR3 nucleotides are TGTGCCAGCAGTCCCCGGACCCCGGGCGCACCCCTCCACTTT. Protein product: CASSPRTPGAPLHF.

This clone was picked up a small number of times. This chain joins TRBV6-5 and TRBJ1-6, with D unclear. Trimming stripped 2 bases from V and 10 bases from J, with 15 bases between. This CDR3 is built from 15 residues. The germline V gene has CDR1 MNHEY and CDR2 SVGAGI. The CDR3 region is CASSYISRTGSPLHF. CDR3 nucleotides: TGTGCCAGCAGTTACATCTCCAGAACTGGATCACCCCTCCACTTT.

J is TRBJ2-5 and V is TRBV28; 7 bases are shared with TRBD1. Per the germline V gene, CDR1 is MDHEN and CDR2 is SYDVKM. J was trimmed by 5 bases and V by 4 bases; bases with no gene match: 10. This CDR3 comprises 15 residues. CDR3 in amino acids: CASSSPGTVRETQYF. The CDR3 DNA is TGTGCCAGCAGTTCGCCCGGGACAGTCAGGGAGACCCAGTACTTC.

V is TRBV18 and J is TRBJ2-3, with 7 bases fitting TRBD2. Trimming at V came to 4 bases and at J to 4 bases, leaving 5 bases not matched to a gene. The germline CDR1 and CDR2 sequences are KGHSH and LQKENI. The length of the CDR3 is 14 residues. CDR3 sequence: CASSQGLDSDTQYF. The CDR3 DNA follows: TGTGCCAGCTCACAAGGACTAGATTCAGATACGCAGTATTTT.

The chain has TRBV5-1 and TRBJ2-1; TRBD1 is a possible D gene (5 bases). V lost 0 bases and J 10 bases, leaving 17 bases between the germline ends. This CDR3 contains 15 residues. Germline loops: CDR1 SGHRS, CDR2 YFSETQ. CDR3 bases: TGCGCCAGCAGCTTGGGTGGCTCAGGGTTCGGGGAGCAGTTCTTC. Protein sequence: CASSLGGSGFGEQFF.

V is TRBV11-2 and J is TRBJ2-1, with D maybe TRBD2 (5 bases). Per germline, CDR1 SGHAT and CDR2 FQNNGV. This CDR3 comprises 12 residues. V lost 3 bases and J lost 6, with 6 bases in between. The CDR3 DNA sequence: TGTGCCAGCAGCTTGGGAGTCAATGAGCAGTTCTTC. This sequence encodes CASSLGVNEQFF.

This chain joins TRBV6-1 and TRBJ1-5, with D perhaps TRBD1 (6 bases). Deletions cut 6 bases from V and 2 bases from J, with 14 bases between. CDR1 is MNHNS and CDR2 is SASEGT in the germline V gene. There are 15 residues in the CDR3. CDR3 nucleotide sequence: TGTGCCAGCAGGCCCAGGGGCGAGGGCAATCAGCCCCAGCATTTT. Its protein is CASRPRGEGNQPQHF.

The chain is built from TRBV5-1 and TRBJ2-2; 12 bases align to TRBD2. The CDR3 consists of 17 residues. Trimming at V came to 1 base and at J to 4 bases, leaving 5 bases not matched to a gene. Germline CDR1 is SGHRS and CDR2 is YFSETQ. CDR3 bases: TGCGCCAGCAGCTTGACTTGGACTAGCGGGGTCACCGGGGAGCTGTTTTTT. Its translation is CASSLTWTSGVTGELFF. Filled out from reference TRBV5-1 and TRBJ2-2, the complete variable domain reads KAGVTQTPRYLIKTRGQQVTLSCSPISGHRSVSWYQQTPGQGLQFLFEYFSETQRNKGNFPGRFSGRQFSNSRSEMNVSTLELGDSALYLCASSLTWTSGVTGELFFGEGSRLTVL.

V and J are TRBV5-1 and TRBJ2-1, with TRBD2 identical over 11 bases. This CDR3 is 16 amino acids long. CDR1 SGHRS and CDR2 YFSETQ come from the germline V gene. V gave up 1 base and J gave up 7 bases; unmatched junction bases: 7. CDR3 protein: CASSLSTSGGPNEQFF. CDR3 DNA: TGCGCCAGCAGCTTGTCAACTAGCGGGGGTCCTAATGAGCAGTTCTTC. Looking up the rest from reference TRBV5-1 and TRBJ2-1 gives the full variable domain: KAGVTQTPRYLIKTRGQQVTLSCSPISGHRSVSWYQQTPGQGLQFLFEYFSETQRNKGNFPGRFSGRQFSNSRSEMNVSTLELGDSALYLCASSLSTSGGPNEQFFGPGTRLTVL.

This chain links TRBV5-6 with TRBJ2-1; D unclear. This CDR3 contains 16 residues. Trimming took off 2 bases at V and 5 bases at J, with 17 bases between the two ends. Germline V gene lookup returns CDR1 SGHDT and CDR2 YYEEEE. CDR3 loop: CASSLPRTADDNEQFF. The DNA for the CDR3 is TGTGCCAGCAGCTTACCCCGAACGGCAGACGACAATGAGCAGTTCTTC.

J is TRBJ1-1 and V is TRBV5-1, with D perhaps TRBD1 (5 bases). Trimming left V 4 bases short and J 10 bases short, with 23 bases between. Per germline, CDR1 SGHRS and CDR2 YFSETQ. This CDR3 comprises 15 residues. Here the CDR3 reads CASSSEAGRAFGAFF. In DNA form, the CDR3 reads TGCGCCAGCAGCAGTGAGGCGGGGCGGGCCTTCGGAGCTTTCTTT.

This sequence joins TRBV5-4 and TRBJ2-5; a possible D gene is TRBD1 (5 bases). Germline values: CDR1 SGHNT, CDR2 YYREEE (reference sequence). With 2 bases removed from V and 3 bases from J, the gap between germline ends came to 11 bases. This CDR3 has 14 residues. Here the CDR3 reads CASSLLQEKETQYF. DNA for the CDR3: TGTGCCAGCAGCTTACTACAGGAGAAAGAGACCCAGTACTTC.

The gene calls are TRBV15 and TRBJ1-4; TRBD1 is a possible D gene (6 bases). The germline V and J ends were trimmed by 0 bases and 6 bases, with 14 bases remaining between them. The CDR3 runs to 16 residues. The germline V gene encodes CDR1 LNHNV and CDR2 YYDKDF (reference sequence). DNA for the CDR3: TGTGCCACCAGCAGAGATTTACTAGGGGGGTATGAAAAACTGTTTTTT. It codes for CATSRDLLGGYEKLFF.

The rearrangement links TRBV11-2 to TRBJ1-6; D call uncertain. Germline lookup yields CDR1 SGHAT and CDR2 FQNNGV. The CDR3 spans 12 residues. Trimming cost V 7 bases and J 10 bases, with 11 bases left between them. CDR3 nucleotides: TGTGCCAGCAAGGACTCCAACTCACCCCTCCACTTT. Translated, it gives CASKDSNSPLHF.

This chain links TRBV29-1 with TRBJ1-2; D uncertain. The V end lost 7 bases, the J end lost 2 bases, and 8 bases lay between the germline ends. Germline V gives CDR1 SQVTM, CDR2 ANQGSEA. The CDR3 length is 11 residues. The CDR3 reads CSAAANYGYTF. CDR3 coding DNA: TGCAGCGCCGCGGCAAACTATGGCTACACCTTC.

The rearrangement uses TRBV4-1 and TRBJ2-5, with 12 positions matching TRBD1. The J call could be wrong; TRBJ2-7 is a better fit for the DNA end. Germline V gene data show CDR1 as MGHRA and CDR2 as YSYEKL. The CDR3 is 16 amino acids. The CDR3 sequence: CASSQTGTGGFDEQYF. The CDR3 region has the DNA TGCGCCAGCAGCCAAACTGGGACAGGGGGCTTCGACGAGCAGTACTTC.

CDR3 loop: CASSQAYREGTYEQYF. The DNA of the CDR3 is TGTGCCAGCAGCCAAGCGTACAGGGAAGGGACCTACGAGCAGTACTTC. The chain couples TRBV14 to TRBJ2-7; D might be TRBD1 (6 bases). The CDR3 sequence is 16 residues long. The V gene lost 1 base and the J gene lost 2 bases, with 15 bases spanning the gap. The germline CDR1 and CDR2 sequences are SGHDN and FVKESK.

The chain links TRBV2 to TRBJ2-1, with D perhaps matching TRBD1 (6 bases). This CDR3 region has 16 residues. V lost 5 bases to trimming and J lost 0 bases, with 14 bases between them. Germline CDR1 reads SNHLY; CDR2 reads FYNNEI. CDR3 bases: TGTGCCAGCAGTCCAATCAGGGGTAGCTCCTACAATGAGCAGTTCTTC. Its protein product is CASSPIRGSSYNEQFF. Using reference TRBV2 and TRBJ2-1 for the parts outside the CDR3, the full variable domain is EPEVTQTPSHQVTQMGQEVILRCVPISNHLYFYWYRQILGQKVEFLVSFYNNEISEKSEIFDDQFSVERPDGSNFTLKIRSTKLEDSAMYFCASSPIRGSSYNEQFFGPGTRLTVL.

The CDR3 sequence: CSAVVNTEAFF. CDR3 nucleotides: TGCAGTGCTGTGGTGAACACTGAAGCTTTCTTT. The chain links TRBV20-1 to TRBJ1-1; D remains unclear. V gave up 5 bases and J gave up 0 bases, with 4 bases separating them. The CDR3 consists of 11 residues. The germline CDR1 and CDR2 sequences are DFQATT and SNEGSKA (reference sequence).

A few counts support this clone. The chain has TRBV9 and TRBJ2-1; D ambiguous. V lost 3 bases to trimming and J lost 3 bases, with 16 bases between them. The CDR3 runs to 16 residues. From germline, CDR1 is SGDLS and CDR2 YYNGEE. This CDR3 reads CASSALDNPYYNEQFF. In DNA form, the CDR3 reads TGTGCCAGCAGCGCTCTTGACAACCCTTACTACAATGAGCAGTTCTTC.

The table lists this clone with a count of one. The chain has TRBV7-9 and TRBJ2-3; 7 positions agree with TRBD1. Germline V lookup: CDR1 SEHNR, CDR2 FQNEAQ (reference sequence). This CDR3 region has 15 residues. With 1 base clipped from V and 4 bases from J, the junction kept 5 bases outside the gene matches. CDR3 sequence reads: CASSLVWQGADTQYF. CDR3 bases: TGTGCCAGCAGCTTAGTATGGCAGGGGGCAGATACGCAGTATTTT.

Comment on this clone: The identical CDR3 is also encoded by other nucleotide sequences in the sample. As DNA, the CDR3 is TGTGCCTCACGGGGGATGGGCAGGGAGGGCTTTCTGGCCAACGTCCTGACTTTC. Its translation: CASRGMGREGFLANVLTF. The rearrangement uses TRBV10-3 and TRBJ2-6; 7 bases map to TRBD2. The germline gives CDR1 ENHRY, CDR2 SYGVKD. The J segment lost 6 bases and the V segment lost 11 bases, leaving 22 bases of the junction unmatched. The CDR3 is made up of 18 amino acids.

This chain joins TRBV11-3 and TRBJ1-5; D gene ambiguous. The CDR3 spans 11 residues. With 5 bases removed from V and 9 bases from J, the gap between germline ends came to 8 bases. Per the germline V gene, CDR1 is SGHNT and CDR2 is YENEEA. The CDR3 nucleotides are TGTGCCAGCAGCCCTCGTCGGCCCCAGCATTTT. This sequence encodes CASSPRRPQHF.

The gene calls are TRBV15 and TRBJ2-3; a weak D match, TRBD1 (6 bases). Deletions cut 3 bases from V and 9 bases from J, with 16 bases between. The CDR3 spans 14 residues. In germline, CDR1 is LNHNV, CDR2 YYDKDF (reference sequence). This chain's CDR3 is CATSRSTQGFTQYF. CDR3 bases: TGTGCCACCAGCAGGAGTACCCAGGGGTTCACGCAGTATTTT.